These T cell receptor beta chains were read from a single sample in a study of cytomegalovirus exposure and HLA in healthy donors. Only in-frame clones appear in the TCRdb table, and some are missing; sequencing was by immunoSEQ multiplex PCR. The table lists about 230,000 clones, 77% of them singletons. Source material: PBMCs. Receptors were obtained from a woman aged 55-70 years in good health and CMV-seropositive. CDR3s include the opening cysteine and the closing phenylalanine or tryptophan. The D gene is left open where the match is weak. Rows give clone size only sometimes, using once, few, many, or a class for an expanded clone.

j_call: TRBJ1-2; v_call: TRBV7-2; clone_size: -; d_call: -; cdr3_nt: TGTGCCAGCAGCTTGGGCAGGAGGTATGGCTACACCTTC; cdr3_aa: CASSLGRRYGYTF
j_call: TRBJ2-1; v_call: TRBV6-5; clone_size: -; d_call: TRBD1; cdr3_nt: TGTGCCAGCAGTTACGGGACAGCCAACTACAATGAGCAGTTCTTC; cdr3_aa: CASSYGTANYNEQFF
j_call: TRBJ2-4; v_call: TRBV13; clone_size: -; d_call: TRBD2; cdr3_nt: TGTGCCAGCAGTCGGGGGGGGCCAGAGAACATTCAGTACTTC; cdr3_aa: CASSRGGPENIQYF
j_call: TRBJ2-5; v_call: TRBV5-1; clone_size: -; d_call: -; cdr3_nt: TGCGCCAGCAGCAGCGGAAGTCGAGAGACCCAGTACTTC; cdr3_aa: CASSSGSRETQYF
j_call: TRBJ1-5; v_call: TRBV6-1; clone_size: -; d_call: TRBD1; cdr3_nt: TGTGCCAGCAGTGGGACAGGGATAGGCCAGCCCCAGCATTTT; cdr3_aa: CASSGTGIGQPQHF
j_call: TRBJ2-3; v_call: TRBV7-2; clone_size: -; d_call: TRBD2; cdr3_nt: TGTGCCAGCAGCCGGGGGGAGGTCACAGATACGCAGTATTTT; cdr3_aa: CASSRGEVTDTQYF
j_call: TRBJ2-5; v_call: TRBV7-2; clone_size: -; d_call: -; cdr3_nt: TGTGCCAGCAGCCACGAACCCGGGACCCAGTACTTC; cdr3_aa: CASSHEPGTQYF
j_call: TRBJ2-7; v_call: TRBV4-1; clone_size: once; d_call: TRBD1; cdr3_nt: TGCGCCAGCAGCCGAGGGACAGGGGATTACGAGCAGTACTTC; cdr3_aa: CASSRGTGDYEQYF
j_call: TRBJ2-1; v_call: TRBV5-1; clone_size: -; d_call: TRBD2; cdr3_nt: TGCGCCAGCAGCTTGTTAATAGCGGGGGGGGAGCAGTTCTTC; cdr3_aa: CASSLLIAGGEQFF
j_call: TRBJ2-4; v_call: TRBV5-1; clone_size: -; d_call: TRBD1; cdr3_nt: TGCGCCAGCAGACCGGGACAGGGGTCGGACATTCAGTACTTC; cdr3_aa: CASRPGQGSDIQYF
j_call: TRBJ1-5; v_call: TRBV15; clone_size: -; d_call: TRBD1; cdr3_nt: TGTGCCATGGACCGGGACAGGGGTTTTCATCAGCCCCAGCATTTT; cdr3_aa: CAMDRDRGFHQPQHF
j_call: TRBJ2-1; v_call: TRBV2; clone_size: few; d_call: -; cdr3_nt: TGTGCCAGCAGTGCCCGGGACTCGGGGGAGCAGTTCTTC; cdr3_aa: CASSARDSGEQFF
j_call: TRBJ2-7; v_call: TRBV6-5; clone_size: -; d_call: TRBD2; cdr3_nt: TGTGCCAGCAGTCTCCCGAGCGGGAGCTCCTACGAGCAGTACTTC; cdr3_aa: CASSLPSGSSYEQYF
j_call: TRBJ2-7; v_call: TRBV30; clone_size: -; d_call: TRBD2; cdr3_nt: TGTGCCTGGAGGGCCAGCGGGAGCTCCATTCGGTTC; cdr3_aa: CAWRASGSSIRF
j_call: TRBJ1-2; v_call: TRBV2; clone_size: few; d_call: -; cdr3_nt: TGTGCCAGCAGTGGGAGGCTAAGTGGCTACACCTTC; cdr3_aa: CASSGRLSGYTF
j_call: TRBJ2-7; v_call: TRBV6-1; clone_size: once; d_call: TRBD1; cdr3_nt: TGTGCCAGCAGGAGGGGACAGGGGACCTACGAGCAGTACTTC; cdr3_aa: CASRRGQGTYEQYF
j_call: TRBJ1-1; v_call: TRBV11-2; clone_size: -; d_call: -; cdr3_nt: TGTGCCAGCAGCCCGACCGGGGGTGAAGCTTTCTTT; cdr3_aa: CASSPTGGEAFF
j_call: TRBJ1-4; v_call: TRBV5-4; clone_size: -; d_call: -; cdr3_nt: TGTGCCAGCCCAGGAGGACGGAGGGGCACCGTGGGAAATGAAAAACTGTTTTTT; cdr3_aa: CASPGGRRGTVGNEKLFF
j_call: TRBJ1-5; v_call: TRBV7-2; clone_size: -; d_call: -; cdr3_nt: TGTGCCAGCAGCTTAGCAGGACAGATCAATCAGCCCCAGCATTTT; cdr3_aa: CASSLAGQINQPQHF
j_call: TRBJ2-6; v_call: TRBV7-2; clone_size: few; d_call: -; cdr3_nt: TGTGCCAGCAGCTCAAACCCATCCTACTCTGGGGCCAACGTCCTGACTTTC; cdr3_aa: CASSSNPSYSGANVLTF
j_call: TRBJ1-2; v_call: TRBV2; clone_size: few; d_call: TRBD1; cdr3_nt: TGTGCCAGCAGTGGGGACAGGGGCACCTATGGCTACACCTTC; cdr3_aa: CASSGDRGTYGYTF
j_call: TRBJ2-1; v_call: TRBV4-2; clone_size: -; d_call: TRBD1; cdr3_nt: TGTGCCAGCAGCCAAGGGGACAGGGTGGTCAATGAGCAGTTCTTC; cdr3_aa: CASSQGDRVVNEQFF
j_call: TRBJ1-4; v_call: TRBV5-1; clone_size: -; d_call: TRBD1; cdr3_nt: TGCGCCAGCAGCTTGGGACAGGGGATTAATGAAAAACTGTTTTTT; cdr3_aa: CASSLGQGINEKLFF